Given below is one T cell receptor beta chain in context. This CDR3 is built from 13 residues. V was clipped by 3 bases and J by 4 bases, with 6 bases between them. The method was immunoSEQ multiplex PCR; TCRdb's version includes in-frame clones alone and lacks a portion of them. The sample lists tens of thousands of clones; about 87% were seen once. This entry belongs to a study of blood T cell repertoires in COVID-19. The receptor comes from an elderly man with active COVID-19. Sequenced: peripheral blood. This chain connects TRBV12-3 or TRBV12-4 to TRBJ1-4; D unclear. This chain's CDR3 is CASSFQVNEKLFF. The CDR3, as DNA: TGTGCCAGCAGTTTTCAGGTTAATGAAAAACTGTTTTTT.